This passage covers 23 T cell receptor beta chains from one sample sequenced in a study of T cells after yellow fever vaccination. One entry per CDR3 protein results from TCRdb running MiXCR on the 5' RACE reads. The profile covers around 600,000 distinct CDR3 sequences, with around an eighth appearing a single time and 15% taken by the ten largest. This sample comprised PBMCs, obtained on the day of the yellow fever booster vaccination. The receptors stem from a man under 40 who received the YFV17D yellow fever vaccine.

CDR3 protein: CSVLTSVSYEQYF. CDR3 coding DNA: TGCAGTGTCCTGACTAGCGTTTCCTACGAGCAGTACTTC. The chain employs TRBV20-1 and TRBJ2-7; 8 bases align to TRBD2. With V trimmed by 7 bases and J by 1 base, 6 bases remained unmatched. Germline loops: CDR1 DFQATT, CDR2 SNEGSKA (reference sequence). This CDR3 comprises 13 residues.

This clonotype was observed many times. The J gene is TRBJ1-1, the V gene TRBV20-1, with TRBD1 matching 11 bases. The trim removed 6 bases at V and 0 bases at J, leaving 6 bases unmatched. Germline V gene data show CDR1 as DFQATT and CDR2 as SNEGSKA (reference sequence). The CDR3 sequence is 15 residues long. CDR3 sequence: CSAPDRGRVNTEAFF. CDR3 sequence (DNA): TGCAGTGCGCCGGACAGGGGGCGCGTGAACACTGAAGCTTTCTTT.

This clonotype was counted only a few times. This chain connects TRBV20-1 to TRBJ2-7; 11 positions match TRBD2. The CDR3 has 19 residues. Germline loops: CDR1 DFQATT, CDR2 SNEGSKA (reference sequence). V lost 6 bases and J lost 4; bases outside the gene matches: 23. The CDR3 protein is CSATKPLAGGPPSGYEQYF. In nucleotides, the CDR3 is TGCAGTGCAACCAAACCTCTAGCGGGAGGCCCCCCGAGCGGGTACGAGCAGTACTTC.

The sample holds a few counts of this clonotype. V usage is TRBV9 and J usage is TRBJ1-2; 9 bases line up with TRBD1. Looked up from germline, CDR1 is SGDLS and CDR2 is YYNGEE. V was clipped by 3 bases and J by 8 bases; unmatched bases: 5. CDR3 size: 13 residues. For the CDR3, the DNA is TGTGCCAGCAGCGAGGGGACAGGGTCCGGCTACACCTTC. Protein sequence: CASSEGTGSGYTF. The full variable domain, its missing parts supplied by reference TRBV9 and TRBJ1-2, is DSGVTQTPKHLITATGQRVTLRCSPRSGDLSVYWYQQSLDQGLQFLIQYYNGEERAKGNILERFSAQQFPDLHSELNLSSLELGDSALYFCASSEGTGSGYTFGSGTRLTVV.

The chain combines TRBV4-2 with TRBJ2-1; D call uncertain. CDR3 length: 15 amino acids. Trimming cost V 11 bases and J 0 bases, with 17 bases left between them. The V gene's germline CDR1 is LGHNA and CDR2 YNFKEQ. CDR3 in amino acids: CAPPNLPSSYNEQFF. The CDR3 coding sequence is TGTGCCCCGCCCAATCTCCCGAGCTCCTACAATGAGCAGTTCTTC.

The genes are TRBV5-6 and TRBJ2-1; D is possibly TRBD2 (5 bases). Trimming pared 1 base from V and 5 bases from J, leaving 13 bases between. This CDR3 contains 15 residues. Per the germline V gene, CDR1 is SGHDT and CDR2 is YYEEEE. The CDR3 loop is CASSLSPGNHNEQFF. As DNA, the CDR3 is TGTGCCAGCAGCTTGTCGCCCGGGAACCACAATGAGCAGTTCTTC. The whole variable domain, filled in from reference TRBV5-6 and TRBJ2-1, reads DAGVTQSPTHLIKTRGQQVTLRCSPKSGHDTVSWYQQALGQGPQFIFQYYEEEERQRGNFPDRFSGHQFPNYSSELNVNALLLGDSALYLCASSLSPGNHNEQFFGPGTRLTVL.

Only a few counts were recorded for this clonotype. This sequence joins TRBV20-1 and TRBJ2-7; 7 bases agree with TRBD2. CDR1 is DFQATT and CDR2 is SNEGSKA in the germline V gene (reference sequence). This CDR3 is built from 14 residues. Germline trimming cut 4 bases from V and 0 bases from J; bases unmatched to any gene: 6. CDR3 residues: CSAINGLGSYEQYF. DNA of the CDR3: TGCAGTGCTATAAACGGACTAGGCTCCTACGAGCAGTACTTC.

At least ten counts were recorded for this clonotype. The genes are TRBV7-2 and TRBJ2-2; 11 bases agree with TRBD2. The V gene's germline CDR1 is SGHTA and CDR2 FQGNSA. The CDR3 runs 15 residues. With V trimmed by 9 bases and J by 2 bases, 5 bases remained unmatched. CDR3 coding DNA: TGTGCCAGGCGGGGGACTAGCGGTAACACCGGGGAGCTGTTTTTT. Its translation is CARRGTSGNTGELFF.

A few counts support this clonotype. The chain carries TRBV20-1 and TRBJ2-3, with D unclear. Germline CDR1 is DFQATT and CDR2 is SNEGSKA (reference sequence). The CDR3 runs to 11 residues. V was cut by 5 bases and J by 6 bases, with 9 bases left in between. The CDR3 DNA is TGCAGTGCTTCTACCTTCGATACGCAGTATTTT. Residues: CSASTFDTQYF.

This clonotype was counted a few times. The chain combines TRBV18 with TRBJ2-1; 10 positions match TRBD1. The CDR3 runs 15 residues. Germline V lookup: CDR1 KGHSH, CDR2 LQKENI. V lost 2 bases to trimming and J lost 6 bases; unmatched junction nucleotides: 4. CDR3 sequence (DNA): TGTGCCAGCTCACCAAGGGACAGGGGCCTCAATGAGCAGTTCTTC. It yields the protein CASSPRDRGLNEQFF. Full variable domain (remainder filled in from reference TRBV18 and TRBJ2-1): NAGVMQNPRHLVRRRGQEARLRCSPMKGHSHVYWYRQLPEEGLKFMVYLQKENIIDESGMPKERFSAEFPKEGPSILRIQQVVRGDSAAYFCASSPRDRGLNEQFFGPGTRLTVL.

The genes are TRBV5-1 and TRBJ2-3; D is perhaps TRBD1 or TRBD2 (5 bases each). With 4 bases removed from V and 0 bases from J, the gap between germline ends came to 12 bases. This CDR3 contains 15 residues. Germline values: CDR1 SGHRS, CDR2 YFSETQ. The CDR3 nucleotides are TGCGCCAGCAGCCGGGACCTCCCTAGCACAGATACGCAGTATTTT. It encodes CASSRDLPSTDTQYF. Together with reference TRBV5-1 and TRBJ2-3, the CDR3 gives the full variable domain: KAGVTQTPRYLIKTRGQQVTLSCSPISGHRSVSWYQQTPGQGLQFLFEYFSETQRNKGNFPGRFSGRQFSNSRSEMNVSTLELGDSALYLCASSRDLPSTDTQYFGPGTRLTVL.

CDR3 amino acids: CSARKALAGERYEQYF. For the CDR3, the DNA is TGCAGTGCTAGAAAAGCCTTAGCGGGAGAACGGTACGAGCAGTACTTC. The chain links TRBV20-1 to TRBJ2-7; 9 bases are shared with TRBD2. This CDR3 has 16 amino acids. Trimming at V came to 2 bases and at J to 4 bases, leaving 12 bases not matched to a gene. The germline V gene has CDR1 DFQATT and CDR2 SNEGSKA (reference sequence).

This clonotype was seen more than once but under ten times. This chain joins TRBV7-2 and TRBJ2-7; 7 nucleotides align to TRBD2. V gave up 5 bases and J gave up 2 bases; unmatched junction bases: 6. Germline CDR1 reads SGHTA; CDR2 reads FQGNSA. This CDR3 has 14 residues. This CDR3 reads CASSTRGGPYEQYF. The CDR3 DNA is TGTGCCAGCAGCACCCGGGGAGGGCCCTACGAGCAGTACTTC.

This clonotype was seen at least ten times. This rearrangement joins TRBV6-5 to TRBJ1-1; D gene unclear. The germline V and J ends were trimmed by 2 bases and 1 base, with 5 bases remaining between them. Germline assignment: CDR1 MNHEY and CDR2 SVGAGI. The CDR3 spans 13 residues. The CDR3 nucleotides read TGTGCCAGCAGTTACGAGGAGAACACTGAAGCTTTCTTT. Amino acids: CASSYEENTEAFF.

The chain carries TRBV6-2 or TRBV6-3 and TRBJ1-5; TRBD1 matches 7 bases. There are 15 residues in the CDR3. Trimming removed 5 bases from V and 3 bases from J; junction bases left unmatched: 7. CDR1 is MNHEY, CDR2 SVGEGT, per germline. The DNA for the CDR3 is TGTGCCAGCAGTAGAGGGACAGCCCTCAATCAGCCCCAGCATTTT. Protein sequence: CASSRGTALNQPQHF.

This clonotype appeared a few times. This chain's CDR3 is CASSFGLAGWRGHNEQFF. CDR3 nucleotides: TGTGCCAGCAGCTTCGGACTAGCGGGTTGGAGGGGTCACAATGAGCAGTTCTTC. V and J are TRBV11-1 and TRBJ2-1; the match to TRBD2 covers 11 bases. V lost 3 bases and J lost 5; bases outside the gene matches: 12. CDR1 and CDR2 from the germline V gene are SGHAT and FQDESV (reference sequence). This CDR3 has 18 amino acids.

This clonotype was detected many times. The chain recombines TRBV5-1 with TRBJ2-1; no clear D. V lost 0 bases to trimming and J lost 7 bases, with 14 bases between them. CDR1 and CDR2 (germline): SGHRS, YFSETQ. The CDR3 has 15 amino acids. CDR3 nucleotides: TGCGCCAGCAGCTTGGGATTTAGAGAGGTAAATGAGCAGTTCTTC. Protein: CASSLGFREVNEQFF.

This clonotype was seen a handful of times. For the CDR3, the DNA is TGCAGCGTTACATGGGGGGGTATTGGGAGCTCCTACAATGAGCAGTTCTTC. Its translation is CSVTWGGIGSSYNEQFF. The chain recombines TRBV29-1 with TRBJ2-1; TRBD2 agrees at 7 bases. The germline CDR1 and CDR2 sequences are SQVTM and ANQGSEA. J gave up 0 bases and V 5 bases, and 13 bases lay outside the gene matches. The CDR3 contains 17 residues.

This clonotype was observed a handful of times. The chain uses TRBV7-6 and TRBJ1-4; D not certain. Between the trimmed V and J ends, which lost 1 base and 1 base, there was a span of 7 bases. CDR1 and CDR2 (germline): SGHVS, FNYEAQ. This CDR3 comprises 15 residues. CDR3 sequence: CASSLVWGTNEKLFF. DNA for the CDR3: TGTGCCAGCAGCTTAGTGTGGGGAACTAATGAAAAACTGTTTTTT. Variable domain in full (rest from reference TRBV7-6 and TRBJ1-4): GAGVSQSPRYKVTKRGQDVALRCDPISGHVSLYWYRQALGQGPEFLTYFNYEAQQDKSGLPNDRFSAERPEGSISTLTIQRTEQRDSAMYRCASSLVWGTNEKLFFGSGTQLSVL.

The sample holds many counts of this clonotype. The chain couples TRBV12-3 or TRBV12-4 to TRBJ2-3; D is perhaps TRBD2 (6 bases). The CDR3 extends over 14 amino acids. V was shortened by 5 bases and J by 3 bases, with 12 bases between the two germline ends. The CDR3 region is CASSPPTRTDTQYF. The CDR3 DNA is TGTGCCAGCAGTCCTCCGACTAGAACAGATACGCAGTATTTT.

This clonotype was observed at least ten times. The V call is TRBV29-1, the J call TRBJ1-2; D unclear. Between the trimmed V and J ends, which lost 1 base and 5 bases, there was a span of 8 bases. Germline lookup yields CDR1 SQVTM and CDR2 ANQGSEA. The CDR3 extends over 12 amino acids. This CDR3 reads CSVEVRPYGYTF. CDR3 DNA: TGCAGCGTTGAAGTACGGCCTTATGGCTACACCTTC.

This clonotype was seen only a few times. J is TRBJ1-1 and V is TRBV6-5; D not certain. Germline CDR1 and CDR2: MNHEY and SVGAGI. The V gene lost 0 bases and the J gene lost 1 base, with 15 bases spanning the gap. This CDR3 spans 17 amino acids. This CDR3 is CASSYSWATVKNTEAFF. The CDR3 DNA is TGTGCCAGCAGTTACTCTTGGGCTACCGTTAAGAACACTGAAGCTTTCTTT.

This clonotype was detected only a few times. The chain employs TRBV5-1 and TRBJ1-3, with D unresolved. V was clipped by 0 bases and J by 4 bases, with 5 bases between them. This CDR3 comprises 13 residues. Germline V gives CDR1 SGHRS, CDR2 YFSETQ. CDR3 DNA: TGCGCCAGCAGCTTGGCACAAGGAAACACCATATATTTT. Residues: CASSLAQGNTIYF.